The T cell receptor beta chain under discussion was sequenced for a study of shared clonotypes between healthy human individuals. Study context: Used for every donor were three CD4 naive, three CD4 memory, two CD8 naive and one CD8 memory plate. Study conclusions and caveats: Sampling covered nothing but blood. Tissue TCR repertoires likely differ from those found in blood.

Concerning this clone: The antigen is unknown.

Authors' methods: Without quality scores, immunoSEQ junctional reads could not be filtered like full-length reads. Method: immunoSEQ multiplex PCR; TCRdb's copy keeps in-frame clones and lacks some. V, J and clone size are taken as reported in that table, and D and trimming were inferred from the DNA itself. The table lists 2 million or so clones, roughly 94% of them singletons. Splitting of CD4+ cells produced CD45RA+ naive and CD45RA-negative memory subsets. Sample: naive CD4+ T cells sorted from blood. Regarding subset: CD45RA+ positively selected. The receptor was isolated from a man aged 18-30 years in good health.

DNA for the CDR3: TGTGCCTGGAGTATAGGACAGGGGAGCGAGCAGTACTTC. It codes for CAWSIGQGSEQYF. J is TRBJ2-7 and V is TRBV30; TRBD1 aligns across 9 bases. The CDR3 sequence is 13 residues long. J gave up 6 bases and V 2 bases, and 5 bases lay outside the gene matches. The germline V gene has CDR1 GTSNPN and CDR2 SVGIG (reference sequence). The variable domain in full, with the rest retrieved from reference TRBV30 and TRBJ2-7, is SQTIHQWPATLVQPVGSPLSLECTVEGTSNPNLYWYRQAAGRGLQLLFYSVGIGQISSEVPQNLSASRPQDRQFILSSKKLLLSDSGFYLCAWSIGQGSEQYFGPGTRLTVT.